Below are 8 T cell receptor beta chains sequenced from a single sample in a study of T cells in Graves' hyperthyroidism and ophthalmopathy. It was RNA transcripts that yielded the amplified TCR beta CDR3 regions. Initially, a first-round RT-PCR of the TCR CDR3 employed the HTBI primer set. One entry per CDR3 protein results from TCRdb running MiXCR on the multiplex PCR reads. The sample holds about 600,000 distinct CDR3 sequences, 12% to 15% seen once. Sequencing was carried out using blood. The receptors here all came from a woman between 18 and 29 years old with Graves' ophthalmopathy.

This chain joins TRBV19 and TRBJ1-3; TRBD1 matches 9 bases. CDR3 size: 17 residues. Trimming at V came to 1 base and at J to 1 base, leaving 5 bases not matched to a gene. Germline CDR1 LNHDA, CDR2 SQIVND (reference sequence). The CDR3 DNA reads as TGTGCCAGTAGTATAGCGGGACAGGGAATATCTGGAAACACCATATATTTT. This gives the protein CASSIAGQGISGNTIYF.

The table lists this clonotype with many counts. DNA of the CDR3: TGTGCCTGGAGCGCGGGACTCATTAACTATGGCTACACCTTC. Translation gives CAWSAGLINYGYTF. The rearrangement uses TRBV30 and TRBJ1-2, with D perhaps TRBD1 (5 bases). Per the germline V gene, CDR1 is GTSNPN and CDR2 is SVGIG (reference sequence). The CDR3 totals 14 residues. Trimming removed 3 bases at V and 1 base at J, with 12 bases between.

Many counts were recorded for this clonotype. V usage is TRBV28 and J usage is TRBJ1-4; 8 positions agree with TRBD1. The CDR3 spans 14 residues. The ends lost 7 bases at V and 8 bases at J; junction bases unmatched: 9. Germline assignment: CDR1 MDHEN and CDR2 SYDVKM. The CDR3 DNA reads TGTGCCAGCACTCTTCAGGGGGCCGCGGAAAAACTGTTTTTT. As protein: CASTLQGAAEKLFF.

This clonotype was counted at least ten times. The chain employs TRBV28 and TRBJ1-2; D is undetermined. Looked up from germline, CDR1 is MDHEN and CDR2 is SYDVKM. CDR3 length equals 12 residues. Deletions cut 5 bases from V and 3 bases from J, with 7 bases between. The CDR3 DNA reads TGTGCCAGCAGTGAAATGGACTATGGCTACACCTTC. It encodes CASSEMDYGYTF.

Only a few counts were recorded for this clonotype. The V gene is TRBV9, the J gene TRBJ2-3, with a possible D match to TRBD2 (6 bases). V was cut by 0 bases and J by 2 bases, with 13 bases left in between. The germline V gene encodes CDR1 SGDLS and CDR2 YYNGEE. The CDR3 extends over 16 amino acids. The CDR3 DNA is TGTGCCAGCAGCGTAGTGGGTAGCGGAAACACAGATACGCAGTATTTT. It yields the protein CASSVVGSGNTDTQYF.

This clonotype came up a few times. The chain carries TRBV7-2 and TRBJ2-7, with TRBD2 matching 7 bases. V lost 1 base and J lost 2; bases outside the gene matches: 5. Germline-derived CDR1 and CDR2 are SGHTA and FQGNSA. CDR3 length equals 15 residues. The CDR3 loop reads CASSLVSGPTYEQYF. CDR3 DNA: TGTGCCAGCAGCTTAGTTAGCGGGCCCACCTACGAGCAGTACTTC.

This clonotype occurred a few times. The V and J genes are TRBV29-1 and TRBJ2-5; tentatively, D is TRBD2 (6 bases). The CDR3 length is 15 residues. In germline, CDR1 is SQVTM, CDR2 ANQGSEA. V lost 8 bases to trimming and J lost 4 bases, with 23 bases between them. CDR3 loop: CSPYVSGPRGETQYF. DNA for the CDR3: TGCAGCCCTTATGTTAGCGGACCGAGGGGAGAGACCCAGTACTTC.

At least ten counts were recorded for this clonotype. V usage is TRBV12-3 or TRBV12-4 and J usage is TRBJ2-6; D perhaps matches TRBD2 (6 bases). The CDR3 extends over 16 amino acids. V lost 7 bases and J lost 0, with 13 bases in between. CDR3 sequence (DNA): TGTGCCAGCATCCCCGGAGGGAACTCTGGGGCCAACGTCCTGACTTTC. It translates to CASIPGGNSGANVLTF.